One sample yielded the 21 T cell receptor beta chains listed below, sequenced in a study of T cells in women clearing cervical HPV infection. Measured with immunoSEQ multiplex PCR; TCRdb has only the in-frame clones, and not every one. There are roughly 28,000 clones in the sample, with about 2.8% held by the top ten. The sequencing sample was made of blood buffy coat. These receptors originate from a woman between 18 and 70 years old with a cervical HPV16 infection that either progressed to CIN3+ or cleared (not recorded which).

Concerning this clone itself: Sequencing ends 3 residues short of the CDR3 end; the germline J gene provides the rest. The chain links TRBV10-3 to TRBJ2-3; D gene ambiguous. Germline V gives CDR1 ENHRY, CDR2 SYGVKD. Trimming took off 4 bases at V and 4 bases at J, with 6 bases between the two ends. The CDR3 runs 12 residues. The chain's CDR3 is CAISAQADTQYF. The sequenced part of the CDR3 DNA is TGTGCCATCAGTGCCCAGGCAGATACG.

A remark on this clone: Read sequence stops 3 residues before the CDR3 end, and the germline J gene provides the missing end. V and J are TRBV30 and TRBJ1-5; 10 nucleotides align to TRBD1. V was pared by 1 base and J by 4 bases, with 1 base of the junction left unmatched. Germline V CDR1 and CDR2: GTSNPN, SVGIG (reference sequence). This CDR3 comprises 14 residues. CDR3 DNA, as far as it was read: TGTGCCTGGAGTGCGGGACAGGGGAATCAGCCC. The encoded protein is CAWSAGQGNQP. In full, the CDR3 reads CAWSAGQGNQPQHF.

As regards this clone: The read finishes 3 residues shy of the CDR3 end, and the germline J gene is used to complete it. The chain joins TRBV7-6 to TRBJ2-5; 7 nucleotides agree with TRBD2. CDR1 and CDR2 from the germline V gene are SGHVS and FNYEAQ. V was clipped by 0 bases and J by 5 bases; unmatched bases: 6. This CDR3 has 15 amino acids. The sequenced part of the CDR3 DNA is TGTGCCAGCAGCTTAGCAATGGGAGGGGCTGAGACC. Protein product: CASSLAMGGAET. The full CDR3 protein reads CASSLAMGGAETQYF.

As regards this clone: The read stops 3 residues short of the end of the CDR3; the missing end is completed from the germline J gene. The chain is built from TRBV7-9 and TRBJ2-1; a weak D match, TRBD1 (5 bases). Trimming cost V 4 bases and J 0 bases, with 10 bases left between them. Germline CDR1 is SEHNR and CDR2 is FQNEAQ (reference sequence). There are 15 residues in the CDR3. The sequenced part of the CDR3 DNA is TGTGCCAGCAGCTCCAGGGTGAGCTCCTACAATGAG. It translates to CASSSRVSSYNE. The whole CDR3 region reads CASSSRVSSYNEQFF.

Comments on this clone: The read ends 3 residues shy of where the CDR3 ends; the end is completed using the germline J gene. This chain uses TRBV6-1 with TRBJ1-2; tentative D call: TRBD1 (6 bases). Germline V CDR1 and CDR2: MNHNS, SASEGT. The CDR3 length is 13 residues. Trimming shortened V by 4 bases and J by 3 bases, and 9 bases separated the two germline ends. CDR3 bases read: TGTGCCAGCAGTGTTGACAGGTACTATGGC. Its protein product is CASSVDRYYG. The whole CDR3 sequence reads CASSVDRYYGYTF.

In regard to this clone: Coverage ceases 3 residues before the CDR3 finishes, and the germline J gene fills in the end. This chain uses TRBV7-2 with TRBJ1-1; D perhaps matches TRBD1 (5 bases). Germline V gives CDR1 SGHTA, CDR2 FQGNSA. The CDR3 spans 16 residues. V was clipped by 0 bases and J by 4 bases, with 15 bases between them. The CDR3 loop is CASSLASGQGITEAFF. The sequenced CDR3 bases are TGTGCCAGCAGCTTAGCCTCCGGTCAGGGCATCACTGAA.

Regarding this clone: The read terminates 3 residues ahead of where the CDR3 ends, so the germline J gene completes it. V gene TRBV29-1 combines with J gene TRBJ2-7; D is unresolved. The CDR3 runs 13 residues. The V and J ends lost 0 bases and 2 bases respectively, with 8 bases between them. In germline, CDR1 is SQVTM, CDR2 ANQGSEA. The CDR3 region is CSVEDGLTYEQYF. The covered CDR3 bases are TGCAGCGTTGAAGATGGCTTGACCTACGAG.

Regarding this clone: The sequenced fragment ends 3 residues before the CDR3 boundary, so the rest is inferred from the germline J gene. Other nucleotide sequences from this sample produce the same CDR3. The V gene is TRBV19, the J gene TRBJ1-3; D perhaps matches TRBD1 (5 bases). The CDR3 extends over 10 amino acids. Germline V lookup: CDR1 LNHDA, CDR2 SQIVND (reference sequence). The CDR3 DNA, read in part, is TGTGCCAGTTCCGCGGGGACT. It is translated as CASSAGT. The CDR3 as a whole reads CASSAGTIYF. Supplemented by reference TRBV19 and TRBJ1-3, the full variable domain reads DGGITQSPKYLFRKEGQNVTLSCEQNLNHDAMYWYRQDPGQGLRLIYYSQIVNDFQKGDIAEGYSVSREKKESFPLTVTSAQKNPTAFYLCASSAGTIYFGEGSWLTVV.

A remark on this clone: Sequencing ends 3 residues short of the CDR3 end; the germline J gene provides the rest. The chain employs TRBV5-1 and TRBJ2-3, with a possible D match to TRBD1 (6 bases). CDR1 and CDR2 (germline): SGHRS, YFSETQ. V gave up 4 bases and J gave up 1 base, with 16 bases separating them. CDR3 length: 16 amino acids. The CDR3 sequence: CASSVTGTTGTDTQYF. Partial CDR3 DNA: TGCGCCAGCAGCGTAACCGGGACAACCGGCACAGATACG.

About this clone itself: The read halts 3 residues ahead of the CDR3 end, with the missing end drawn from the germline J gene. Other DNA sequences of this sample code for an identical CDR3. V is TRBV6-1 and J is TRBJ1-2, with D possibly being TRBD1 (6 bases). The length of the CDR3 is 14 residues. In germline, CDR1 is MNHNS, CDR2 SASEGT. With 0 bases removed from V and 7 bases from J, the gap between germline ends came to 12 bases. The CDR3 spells CASSEAQGVSGYTF. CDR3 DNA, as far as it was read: TGTGCCAGCAGTGAAGCACAGGGAGTTAGTGGC.

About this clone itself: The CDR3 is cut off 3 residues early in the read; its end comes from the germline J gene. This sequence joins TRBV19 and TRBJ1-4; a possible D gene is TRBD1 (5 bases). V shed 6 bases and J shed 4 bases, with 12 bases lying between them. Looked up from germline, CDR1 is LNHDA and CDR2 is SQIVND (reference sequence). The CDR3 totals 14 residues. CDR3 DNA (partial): TGTGCCAGTAGCCGGACGGGGGGTAATGAAAAA. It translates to CASSRTGGNEK. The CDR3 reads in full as CASSRTGGNEKLFF.

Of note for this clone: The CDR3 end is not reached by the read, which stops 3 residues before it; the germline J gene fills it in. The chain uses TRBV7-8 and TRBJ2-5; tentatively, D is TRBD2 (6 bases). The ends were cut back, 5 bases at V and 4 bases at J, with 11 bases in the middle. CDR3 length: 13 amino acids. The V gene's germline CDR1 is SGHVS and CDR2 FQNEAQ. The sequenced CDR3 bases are TGTGCCAGCAGCAGAGGAGCGGGAGAGACC. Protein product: CASSRGAGET. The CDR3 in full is CASSRGAGETQYF.

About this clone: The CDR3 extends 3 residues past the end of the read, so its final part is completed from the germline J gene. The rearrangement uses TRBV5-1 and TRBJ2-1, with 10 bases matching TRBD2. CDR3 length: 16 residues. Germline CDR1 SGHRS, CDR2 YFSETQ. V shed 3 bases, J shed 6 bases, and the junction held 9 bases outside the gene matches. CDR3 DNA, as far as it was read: TGCGCCAGCAGCTCCTGGGAAGCGGGGGGGCCCAATGAG. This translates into CASSSWEAGGPNE. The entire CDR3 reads CASSSWEAGGPNEQFF.

The sequenced CDR3 bases are TGCGCCAGCAGTCATCAAAAAATGGAAGGCGGGACG. Its translation is CASSHQKMEGGT. The CDR3 reads in full as CASSHQKMEGGTQYF. The rearrangement joins TRBV23-1 to TRBJ2-3; perhaps TRBD2 as D (5 bases). Read coverage stops 3 residues before the CDR3 terminus; the germline J gene supplies the remainder. TRBV23-1 belongs to the ORF category, with a function that is uncertain. CDR3 size: 15 residues.

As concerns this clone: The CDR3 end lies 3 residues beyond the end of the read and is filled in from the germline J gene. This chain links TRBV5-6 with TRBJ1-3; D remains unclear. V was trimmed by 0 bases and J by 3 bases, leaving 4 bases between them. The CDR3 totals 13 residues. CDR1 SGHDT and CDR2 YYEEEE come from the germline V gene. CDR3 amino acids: CASSLGRGNTIYF. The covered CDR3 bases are TGTGCCAGCAGCTTGGGTCGTGGAAACACC.

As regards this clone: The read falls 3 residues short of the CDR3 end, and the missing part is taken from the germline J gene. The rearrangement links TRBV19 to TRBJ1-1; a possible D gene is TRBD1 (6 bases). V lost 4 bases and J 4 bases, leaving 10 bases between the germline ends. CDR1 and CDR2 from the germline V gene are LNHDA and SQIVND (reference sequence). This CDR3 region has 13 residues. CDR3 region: CASSRQEITEAFF. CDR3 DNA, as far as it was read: TGTGCCAGTAGTAGACAGGAAATCACTGAA.

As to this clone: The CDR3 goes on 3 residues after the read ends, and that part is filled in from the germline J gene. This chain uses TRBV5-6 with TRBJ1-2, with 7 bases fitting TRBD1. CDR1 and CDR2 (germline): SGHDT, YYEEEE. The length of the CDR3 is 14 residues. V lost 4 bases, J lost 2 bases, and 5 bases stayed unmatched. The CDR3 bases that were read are TGTGCCAGCAGCCCGACAGGGCAGAACTATGGC. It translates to CASSPTGQNYG. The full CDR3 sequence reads CASSPTGQNYGYTF.

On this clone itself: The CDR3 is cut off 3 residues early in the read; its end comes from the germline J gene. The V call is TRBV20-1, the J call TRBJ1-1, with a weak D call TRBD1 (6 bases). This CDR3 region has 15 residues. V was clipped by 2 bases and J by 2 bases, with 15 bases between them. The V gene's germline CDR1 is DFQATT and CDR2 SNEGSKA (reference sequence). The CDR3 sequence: CSARRPGVENTEAFF. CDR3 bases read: TGCAGTGCTAGAAGGCCAGGGGTAGAAAACACTGAA.

CDR3 bases read: TGTGCCAGCAGCAAATCGACAGGGTACACTGAA. It is translated as CASSKSTGYTE. The entire CDR3 sequence reads CASSKSTGYTEAFF. The rearrangement joins TRBV7-9 to TRBJ1-1; 7 bases are a match to TRBD1. The read halts 3 residues ahead of the CDR3 end, with the missing end drawn from the germline J gene. Germline CDR1 reads SEHNR; CDR2 reads FQNEAQ (reference sequence). This CDR3 contains 14 residues. V shed 5 bases, J shed 3 bases, and the junction held 6 bases outside the gene matches.

CDR3: CASSIQGEYQETQYF. The DNA read from the CDR3 is TGCGCCAGCAGCATCCAAGGGGAGTACCAAGAGACC. The chain has TRBV5-1 and TRBJ2-5, with D possibly called TRBD1 or TRBD2 (5 bases each). The CDR3 end lies 3 residues beyond the end of the read and is filled in from the germline J gene. V lost 4 bases and J lost 0, with 13 bases in between. The CDR3 consists of 15 residues. From germline, CDR1 is SGHRS and CDR2 YFSETQ.

The CDR3 bases that were read are TGTGCCAGCAGCTTCGTAACCGGGGAG. Its translation is CASSFVTGE. Given in full, the CDR3 is CASSFVTGELFF. The chain uses TRBV7-8 and TRBJ2-2; no firm D call. The CDR3 end falls 3 residues outside the read, so it is completed with the germline J gene. The CDR3 length is 12 residues. Germline-derived CDR1 and CDR2 are SGHVS and FQNEAQ. V lost 3 bases and J 5 bases, leaving 4 bases between the germline ends. Full variable domain (missing parts from reference TRBV7-8 and TRBJ2-2): GAGVSQSPRYKVAKRGQDVALRCDPISGHVSLFWYQQALGQGPEFLTYFQNEAQLDKSGLPSDRFFAERPEGSVSTLKIQRTQQEDSAVYLCASSFVTGELFFGEGSRLTVL.